This TCR beta chain originates from a study of blood T cell repertoires in COVID-19. Participant age was about 18 to 89 years, and participants resided in about two dozen US areas. Participant reports of clinical history set cohort assignment. Here immunoSEQ multiplex PCR was the method, and the copy in TCRdb shows in-frame clones only, minus some. The table lists about 250,000 clones, roughly 86% of them singletons. V was pared by 0 bases and J by 3 bases, with 10 bases between. CDR1 is SGHRS, CDR2 YFSETQ, per germline. The CDR3 loop spans 15 amino acids. Source material: PBMCs or T cells enriched from blood (not recorded which). The chain joins TRBV5-1 to TRBJ1-3, with TRBD1 as a possible D gene (6 bases). This clonotype was sampled from a woman under 40 with acute COVID-19. For the CDR3, the DNA is TGCGCCAGCAGCTTGGACAGGGTTGATGGAAACACCATATATTTT. This codes for CASSLDRVDGNTIYF.